The rows below give T cell receptor beta chains drawn from one sample of a study of shared clonotypes between healthy human individuals. Profiling relied on immunoSEQ multiplex PCR, and the TCRdb table lists in-frame clones only, not all of them. Of approximately 1.9 million clones in the sample, 93% were seen once. Source material: naive CD8+ T cells from PBMCs. The receptors originated from a man between 18 and 35 years old in good health. Some clones in this sample may be carry-over from other donors' samples. Each CDR3 is given without its conserved first and last residue. Fields, in order: clone size, CDR3 length, V gene, J gene, CDR3 protein. Part of the rows lack a size; the others show once, few, many or a class for expanded clones.

-,13,TRBV9,TRBJ2-3,ASRPGFRSTDTQY
-,12,TRBV19,TRBJ1-1,ASSMTARNTEAF
-,14,TRBV27,TRBJ2-5,ASSLGTRVGPETQY
-,13,TRBV10-2,TRBJ1-1,ASSERQGAPPEAF
few,8,TRBV30,TRBJ1-2,AWSGYGYT
-,14,TRBV28,TRBJ2-1,ASSSLAGRVGNEQF
-,14,TRBV9,TRBJ2-7,ASSVPTPGGMDEQY
once,15,TRBV19,TRBJ1-5,ASSIGWPTGLNQPQH
once,12,TRBV5-1,TRBJ2-7,ASSPRQGAYEQY
once,12,TRBV27,TRBJ1-4,ASSPYRGYGKLF
-,13,TRBV7-9,TRBJ2-7,ASSLGRDSAYEQY
-,11,TRBV5-4,TRBJ1-1,ASSLLGETEAF
-,11,TRBV18,TRBJ2-1,ASSPFNYNEQF
-,14,TRBV27,TRBJ2-6,ASSLSLLSGANVLT
-,13,TRBV7-6,TRBJ2-2,ASSPDRVRTGELF
-,12,TRBV27,TRBJ2-7,ASSLNSGSYEQY
few,10,TRBV2,TRBJ2-2,ASRGDTGELF
-,12,TRBV7-9,TRBJ1-2,ASSLIKDNYGYT
-,11,TRBV15,TRBJ2-2,ATSTGTTGELF
once,14,TRBV29-1,TRBJ2-2,SASDWEGENPGELF
once,15,TRBV27,TRBJ2-4,ASSYLSTEGAKNIQY
-,11,TRBV10-2,TRBJ2-1,ASTDREVDEQF
-,10,TRBV10-2,TRBJ2-2,ASSLVAGELF
-,13,TRBV15,TRBJ2-7,ATSRGGSGNYEQY
few,13,TRBV6-5,TRBJ1-1,ASSRGGGRNTEAF
-,16,TRBV5-6,TRBJ2-6,ASSLGGGALSGANVLT
-,15,TRBV28,TRBJ1-3,ASSFRGQGSFGNTIY
-,12,TRBV6-1,TRBJ2-7,ASSEYGSTYEQY
few,13,TRBV23-1,TRBJ1-1,ASSPRDGNMTEAF
once,13,TRBV9,TRBJ2-1,ASSVGGGRSNEQF
-,15,TRBV2,TRBJ2-5,ASSDISSGPYQETQY
-,12,TRBV7-9,TRBJ1-3,ASSLVGAGNTIY